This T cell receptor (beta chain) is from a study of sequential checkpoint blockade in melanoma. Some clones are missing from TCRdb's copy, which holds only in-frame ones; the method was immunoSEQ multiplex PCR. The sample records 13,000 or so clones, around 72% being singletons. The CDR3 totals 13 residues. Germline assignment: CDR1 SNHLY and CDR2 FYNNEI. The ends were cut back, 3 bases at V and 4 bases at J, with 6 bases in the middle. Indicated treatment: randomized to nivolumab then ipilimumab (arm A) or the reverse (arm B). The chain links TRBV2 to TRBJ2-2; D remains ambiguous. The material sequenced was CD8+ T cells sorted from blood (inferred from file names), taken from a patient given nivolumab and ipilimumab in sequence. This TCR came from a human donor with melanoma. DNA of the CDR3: TGTGCCAGCAGTGAGCCGGGCACCGGGGAGCTGTTTTTT. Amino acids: CASSEPGTGELFF.